This T cell receptor (beta chain) was obtained from a study of T cell responses to AZD1222 COVID-19 vaccine. Profiled with immunoSEQ multiplex PCR; TCRdb holds only in-frame clones, not every one. The sample holds 150,000 to 200,000 clones, 80% to 90% seen once. The count of this clone is one. Its specificity is unknown. Study-wide points: There were mostly white British donors and more females than males, and clonal diversity was possibly underestimated.

V dropped 0 bases and J dropped 5 bases, with 16 bases sitting between them. Germline CDR1 is LGHNA and CDR2 is YSLEER. The CDR3 sequence is 16 residues long. The sequencing used peripheral blood, collected on day 0 of AZD1222 vaccination. The TCR was taken from an adult in good health. The J gene is TRBJ1-2, the V gene TRBV4-3, with D possibly matching TRBD1 (6 bases). The CDR3 coding sequence is TGCGCCAGCAGCCAAGATTCGGGCAGGGGTAGTTATGGCTACACCTTC. It encodes CASSQDSGRGSYGYTF.